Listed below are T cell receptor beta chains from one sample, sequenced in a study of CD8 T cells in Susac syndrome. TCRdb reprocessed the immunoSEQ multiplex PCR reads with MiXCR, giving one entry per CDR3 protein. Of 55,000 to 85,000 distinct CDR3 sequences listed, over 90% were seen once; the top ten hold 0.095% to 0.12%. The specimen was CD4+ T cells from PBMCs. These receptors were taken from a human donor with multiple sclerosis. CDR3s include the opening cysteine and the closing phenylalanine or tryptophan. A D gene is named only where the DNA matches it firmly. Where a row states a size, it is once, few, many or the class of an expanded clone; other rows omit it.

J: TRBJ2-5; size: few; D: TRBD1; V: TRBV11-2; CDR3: CASSSGQGRETQYF; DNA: TGTGCCAGCAGCTCCGGACAGGGTCGGGAGACCCAGTACTTC
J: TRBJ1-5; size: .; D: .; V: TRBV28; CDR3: CASTKNTNQPQHF; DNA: TGTGCCAGCACCAAAAATACTAATCAGCCCCAGCATTTT
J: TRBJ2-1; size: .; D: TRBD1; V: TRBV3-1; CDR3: CASSHPVLGGRDEQFF; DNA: TGTGCCAGCAGCCATCCGGTATTAGGGGGCCGGGATGAGCAGTTCTTC
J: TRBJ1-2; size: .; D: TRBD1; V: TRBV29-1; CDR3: CSVGVGDRKSYGYTF; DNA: TGCAGCGTTGGAGTAGGGGACAGAAAATCCTATGGCTACACCTTC
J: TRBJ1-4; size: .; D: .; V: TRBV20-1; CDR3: CSARAIREYEKLFF; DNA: TGCAGTGCTAGAGCCATCCGGGAGTATGAAAAACTGTTTTTT
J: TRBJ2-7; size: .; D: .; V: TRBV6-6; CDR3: CASRESGAYEQYF; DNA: TGTGCCAGCAGGGAGTCCGGGGCCTACGAGCAGTACTTC
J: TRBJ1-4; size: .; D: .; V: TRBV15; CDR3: CATTGQPSEKLFF; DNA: TGTGCCACCACAGGACAGCCCTCCGAAAAACTGTTTTTT
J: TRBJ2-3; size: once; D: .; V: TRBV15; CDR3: CATSRGGRTDTQYF; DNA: TGTGCCACCAGCAGAGGGGGTCGCACAGATACGCAGTATTTT
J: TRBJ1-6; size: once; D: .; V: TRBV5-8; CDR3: CASSLRANSPLHF; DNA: TGTGCCAGCAGCTTGCGGGCTAATTCACCCCTCCACTTT
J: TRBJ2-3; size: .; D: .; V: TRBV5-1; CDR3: CASSLAGGHPADTQYF; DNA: TGCGCCAGCAGCTTGGCCGGCGGTCACCCCGCAGATACGCAGTATTTT
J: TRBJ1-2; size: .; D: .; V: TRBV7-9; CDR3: CASSWEDSLPHGYTF; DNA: TGTGCCAGCAGCTGGGAAGATTCACTTCCCCATGGCTACACCTTC
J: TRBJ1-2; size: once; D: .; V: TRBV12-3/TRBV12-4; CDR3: CASSLTGIYGYTF; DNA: TGTGCCAGCAGTTTGACGGGTATCTATGGCTACACCTTC
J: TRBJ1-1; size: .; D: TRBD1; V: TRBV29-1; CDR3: CSGGTGGNTEAFF; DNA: TGCAGCGGGGGGACAGGAGGGAACACTGAAGCTTTCTTT
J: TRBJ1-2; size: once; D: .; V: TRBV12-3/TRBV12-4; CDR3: CASRGLVHRHGYTF; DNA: TGTGCCAGCAGGGGCTTAGTACACAGGCATGGCTACACCTTC
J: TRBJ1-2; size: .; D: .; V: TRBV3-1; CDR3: CASSQDRARYGYTF; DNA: TGTGCCAGCAGCCAAGACAGGGCTCGCTATGGCTACACCTTC
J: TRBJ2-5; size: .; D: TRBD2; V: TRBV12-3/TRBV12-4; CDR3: CASSSTSGETQYF; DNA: TGTGCCAGCAGTTCGACTAGCGGGGAGACCCAGTACTTC
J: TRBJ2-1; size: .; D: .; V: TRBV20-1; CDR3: CSARDPWVEKSLQNEQFF; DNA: TGCAGTGCTAGAGATCCATGGGTGGAAAAATCTTTGCAAAATGAGCAGTTCTTC
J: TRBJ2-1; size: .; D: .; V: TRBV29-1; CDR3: CSAQHRSYNEQFF; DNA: TGCAGCGCTCAGCACCGCTCCTACAATGAGCAGTTCTTC
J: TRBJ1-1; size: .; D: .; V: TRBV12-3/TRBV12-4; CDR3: CASGFSNTEAFF; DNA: TGTGCCAGTGGGTTTTCGAACACTGAAGCTTTCTTT
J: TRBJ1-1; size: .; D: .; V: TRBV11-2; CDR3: CASSSLRARTPEAFF; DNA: TGTGCCAGCAGCTCCCTCAGGGCCAGGACCCCTGAAGCTTTCTTT